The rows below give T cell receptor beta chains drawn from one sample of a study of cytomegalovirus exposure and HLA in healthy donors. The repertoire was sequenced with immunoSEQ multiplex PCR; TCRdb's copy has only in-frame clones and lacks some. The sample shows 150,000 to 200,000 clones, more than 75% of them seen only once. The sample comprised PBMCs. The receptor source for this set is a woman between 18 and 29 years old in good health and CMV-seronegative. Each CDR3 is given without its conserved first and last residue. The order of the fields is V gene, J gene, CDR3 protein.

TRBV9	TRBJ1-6	ASNSGGRNSPLH
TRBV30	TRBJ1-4	AWSGQGSEKLF
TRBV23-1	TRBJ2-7	ASSLGQISYEQY
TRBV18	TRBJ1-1	ASSPPKTWTEAF
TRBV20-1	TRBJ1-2	SARSGGGYT
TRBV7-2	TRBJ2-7	ASSLAPGLTSYEQY
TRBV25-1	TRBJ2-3	ASQEAKQY
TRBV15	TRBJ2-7	ATSRGLTTGPPYEQY
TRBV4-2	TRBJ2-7	ASSQGLAGSYEQY
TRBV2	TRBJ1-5	ASSWDRRYQPQH
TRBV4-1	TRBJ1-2	ASSQFERSGTQGAYGYT
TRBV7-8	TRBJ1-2	ASSRYSPYNYGYT
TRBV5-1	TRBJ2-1	ASSADRTSYRSGNEQF
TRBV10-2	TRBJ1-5	ASSDINSNQPQH
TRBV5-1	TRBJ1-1	ASREVGNTEAF
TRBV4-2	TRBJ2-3	ASSQEDSGGGRGDTQY
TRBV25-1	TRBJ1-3	ASSGSTGGSGNTIY
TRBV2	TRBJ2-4	ASSERVSGVLAKNIQY
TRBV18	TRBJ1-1	ASSPREDTEAF
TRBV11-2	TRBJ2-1	ASTTGYNEQF
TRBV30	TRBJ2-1	AWSRPLRGGSNEQF
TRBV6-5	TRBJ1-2	ASSYLSPPGYGYT
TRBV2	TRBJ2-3	ASSGVGTSGSLAGTDTQY
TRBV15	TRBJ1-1	ATSNPEAGNTEAF
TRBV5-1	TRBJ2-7	ASSAGGETYEQY
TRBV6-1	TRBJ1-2	ASSEARTGGALTNYGYT
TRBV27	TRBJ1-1	ASSLWAGHTEAF
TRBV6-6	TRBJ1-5	ASSYLGQGQPQH
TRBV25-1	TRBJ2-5	ASSESRLEETQY
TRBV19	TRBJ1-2	ASSVAGVGYT
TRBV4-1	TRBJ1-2	ASSQAQTANYGYT
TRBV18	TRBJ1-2	ASSPEDRGYYGYT
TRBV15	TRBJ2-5	AAGTGYQETQY
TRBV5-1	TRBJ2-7	ASSFGGSSYEQY
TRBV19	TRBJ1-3	ASSLKDRAGNTIY
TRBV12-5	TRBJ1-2	ASGSAGSQNGYT
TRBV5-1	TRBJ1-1	ASSLVETEAF
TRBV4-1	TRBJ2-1	ASSQDPLQGSSNEQF
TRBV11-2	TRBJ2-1	ASSPDRGRDEQF
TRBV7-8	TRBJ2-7	ASSLGDFLSYEQY
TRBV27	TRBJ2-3	ASSLSPIVGTGRENTDTQY
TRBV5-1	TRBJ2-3	ASSSSGGSDTQY
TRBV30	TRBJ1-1	AWRARGQSQAF
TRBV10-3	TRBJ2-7	AIRQGFEQY
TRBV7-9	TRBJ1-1	ASSLKGQGNTEAF
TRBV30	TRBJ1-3	AWGPLQNTIY
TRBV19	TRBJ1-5	ASSTSSGSNQPQH
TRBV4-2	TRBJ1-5	ASSQGPGEGPQH
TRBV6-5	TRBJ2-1	ASSYAGNEQF
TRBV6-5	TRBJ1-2	ASRDRPYGYT
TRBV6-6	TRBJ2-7	ASRPPGQGSEQY
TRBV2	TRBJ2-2	ASIIVGELF
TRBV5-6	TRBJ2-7	ASSDPQGGYEQY
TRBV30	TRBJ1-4	AWSVGSPGGDEKLF
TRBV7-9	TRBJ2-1	ASSLDRLADDNEQF
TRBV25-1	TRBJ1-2	ASSESVLVTGGGYT
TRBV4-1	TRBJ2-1	ASSQEGLAGYNEQF
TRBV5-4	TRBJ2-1	ASSLRTSGTQIDEQF
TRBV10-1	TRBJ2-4	ASSCMQAIKAKNIQY